The sequence of this T cell receptor (beta chain) was determined in a study of blood T cells in healthy people across ages. Healthy Caucasians from Russia aged roughly 6 to 95 served as donors. The CDR3 is 14 residues long. CDR1 SGHAT and CDR2 FQNNGV come from the germline V gene. V was pared by 6 bases and J by 6 bases, with 11 bases of the junction left unmatched. About this clonotype: Its target is unknown.

Primers used in a second PCR of roughly 7 to 12 cycles were a sample-barcoded 5' primer and a J-beta primer mix. Sequencing of every sample gave 2.5 million or more CDR3-containing paired-end reads. TCRdb reprocessed the 5' RACE reads with MiXCR, giving one entry per CDR3 protein. Here the sample spans some 760,000 distinct CDR3 sequences, around 25% being singletons. Study-wide results and caveats: Changes seen in expanded clonotypes were possibly confounded by donor CMV status left unknown. Significant beta diversity loss was already apparent by age around 36, declining roughly linearly.

These sequences were also reported in another study, on T cells of mothers and their children.

This receptor was taken from a boy aged 5-17 years in good health. This rearrangement joins TRBV11-2 to TRBJ2-7; 7 nucleotides line up with TRBD2. Sequencing was carried out using blood. CDR3 region: CASRVGGSRGEQYF. The CDR3 nucleotides are TGTGCCAGCAGGGTAGGCGGGAGTAGAGGCGAGCAGTACTTC.